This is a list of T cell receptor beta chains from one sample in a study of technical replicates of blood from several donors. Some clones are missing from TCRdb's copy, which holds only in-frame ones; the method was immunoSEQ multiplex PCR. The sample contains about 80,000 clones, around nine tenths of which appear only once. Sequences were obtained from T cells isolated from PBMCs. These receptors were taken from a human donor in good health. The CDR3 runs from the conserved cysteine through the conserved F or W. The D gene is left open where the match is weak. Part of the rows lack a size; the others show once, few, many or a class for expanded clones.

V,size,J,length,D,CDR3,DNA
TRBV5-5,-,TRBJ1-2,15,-,CASSLGGDTSYGYTF,TGTGCCAGCAGCTTAGGTGGGGACACCTCCTATGGCTACACCTTC
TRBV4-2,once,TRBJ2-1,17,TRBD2,CASSQESGAGGRGEQFF,TGTGCCAGCAGCCAAGAGAGCGGAGCGGGAGGAAGGGGTGAGCAGTTCTTC
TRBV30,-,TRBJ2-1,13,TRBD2,CAWNQRDNNEQFF,TGTGCCTGGAACCAGCGGGATAACAATGAGCAGTTCTTC
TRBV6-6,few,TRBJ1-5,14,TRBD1,CASSLRGQDQPQHF,TGTGCCAGCAGCCTGAGGGGGCAGGATCAGCCCCAGCATTTT
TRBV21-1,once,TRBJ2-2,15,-,CASSLFTGLTGELFF,TGTGCCAGCAGTCTGTTCACAGGCTTGACCGGGGAGCTGTTTTTT
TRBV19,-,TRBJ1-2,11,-,CASTPGFGYTF,TGTGCCAGTACCCCAGGGTTCGGCTACACCTTC
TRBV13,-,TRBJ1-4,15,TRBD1,CASSRRGRRDEKLFF,TGTGCCAGCAGCCGTAGGGGGCGGAGAGATGAAAAACTGTTTTTT
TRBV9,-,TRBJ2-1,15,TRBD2,CASSASGTRENEQFF,TGTGCCAGCAGCGCTTCCGGGACTAGGGAAAATGAGCAGTTCTTC
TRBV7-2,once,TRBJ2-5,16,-,CASSLRKPRGQETQYF,TGTGCCAGCAGCTTAAGGAAACCGAGGGGGCAAGAGACCCAGTACTTC
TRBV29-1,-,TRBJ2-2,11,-,CSVLRDGELFF,TGCAGCGTGCTCAGGGACGGGGAGCTGTTTTTT
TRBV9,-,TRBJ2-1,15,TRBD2,CASSVVAGGFNEQFF,TGTGCCAGCAGCGTAGTTGCGGGAGGCTTTAATGAGCAGTTCTTC
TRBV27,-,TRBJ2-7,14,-,CASSFWTSVHEQYF,TGTGCCAGCAGTTTCTGGACTTCGGTCCACGAGCAGTACTTC
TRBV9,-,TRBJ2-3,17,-,CASSVGWLLGGTDTQYF,TGTGCCAGCAGCGTAGGTTGGTTACTAGGCGGCACAGATACGCAGTATTTT
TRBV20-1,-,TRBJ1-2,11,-,CSARAGVGYTF,TGCAGTGCTAGAGCAGGGGTCGGCTACACCTTC
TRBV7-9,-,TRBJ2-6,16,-,CASSLDIYSGANVLTF,TGTGCCAGCAGCTTAGACATATACTCTGGGGCCAACGTCCTGACTTTC
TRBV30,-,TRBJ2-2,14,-,CAWSAAGNTGELFF,TGTGCCTGGAGTGCAGCAGGGAACACCGGGGAGCTGTTTTTT
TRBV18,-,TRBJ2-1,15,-,CASSPTGKAYNEQFF,TGTGCCAGCTCACCAACCGGGAAGGCCTACAATGAGCAGTTCTTC
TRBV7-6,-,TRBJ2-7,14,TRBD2,CASSLSDRGVEQYF,TGTGCCAGCAGCTTATCCGACCGGGGGGTGGAGCAGTACTTC
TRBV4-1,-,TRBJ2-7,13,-,CASSLSGVYEQYF,TGCGCCAGCAGCCTGTCAGGGGTCTACGAGCAGTACTTC
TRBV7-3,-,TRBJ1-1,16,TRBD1,CASSTRQGARNTEAFF,TGTGCCAGCAGCACCCGACAGGGGGCGAGGAACACTGAAGCTTTCTTT
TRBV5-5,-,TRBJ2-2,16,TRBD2,CASKRLAGSGTGELFF,TGTGCCAGCAAACGACTAGCGGGGAGCGGAACCGGGGAGCTGTTTTTT
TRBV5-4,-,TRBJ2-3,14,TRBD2,CASALDPGGDTQYF,TGTGCCAGCGCCTTGGACCCGGGGGGAGATACGCAGTATTTT
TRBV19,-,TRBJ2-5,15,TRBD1,CASSIQGQGGETQYF,TGTGCCAGTAGTATACAGGGACAGGGGGGAGAGACCCAGTACTTC
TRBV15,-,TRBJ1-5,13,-,CATSRVPGQPQHF,TGTGCCACCAGCAGGGTTCCGGGGCAGCCCCAGCATTTT
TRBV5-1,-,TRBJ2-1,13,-,CASSSLSYNEQFF,TGCGCCAGCAGCTCACTCTCCTACAATGAGCAGTTCTTC
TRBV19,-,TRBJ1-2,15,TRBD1,CASSIGRTGDYGYTF,TGTGCCAGTAGTATAGGTAGGACAGGGGACTATGGCTACACCTTC
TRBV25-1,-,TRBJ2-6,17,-,CASSAPAGSSGANVLTF,TGTGCCAGCAGTGCTCCAGCGGGCTCCTCTGGGGCCAACGTCCTGACTTTC
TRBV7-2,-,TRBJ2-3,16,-,CASSNLGGTAGDTQYF,TGTGCCAGCAGCAATTTGGGGGGAACGGCGGGAGATACGCAGTATTTT
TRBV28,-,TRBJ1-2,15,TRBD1,CASSPPRTGGGGYTF,TGTGCCAGCAGTCCGCCTCGGACAGGGGGCGGTGGCTACACCTTC